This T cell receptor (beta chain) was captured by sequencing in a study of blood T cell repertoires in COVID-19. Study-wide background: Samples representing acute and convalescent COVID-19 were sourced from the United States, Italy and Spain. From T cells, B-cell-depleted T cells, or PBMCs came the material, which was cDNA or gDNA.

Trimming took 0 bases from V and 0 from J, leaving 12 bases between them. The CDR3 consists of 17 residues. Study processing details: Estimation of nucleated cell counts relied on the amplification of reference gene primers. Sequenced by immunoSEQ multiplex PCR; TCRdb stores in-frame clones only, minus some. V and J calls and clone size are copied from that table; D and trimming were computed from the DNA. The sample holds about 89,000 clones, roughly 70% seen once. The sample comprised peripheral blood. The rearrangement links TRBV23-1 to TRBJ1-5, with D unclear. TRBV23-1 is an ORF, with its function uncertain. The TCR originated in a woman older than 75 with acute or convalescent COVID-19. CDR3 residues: CASSQSVPGYSNQPQHF. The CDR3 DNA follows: TGCGCCAGCAGTCAATCCGTCCCCGGTTATAGCAATCAGCCCCAGCATTTT.